The next 22 T cell receptor beta chains were all read from a single sample in a study of blood T cells in healthy people across ages. Combining a sample-barcoded 5' primer with a J-beta primer mix, a second PCR ran for roughly 7 to 11 cycles. TCRdb reprocessed the 5' RACE reads with MiXCR, giving one entry per CDR3 protein. The sample records about 1 million distinct CDR3 sequences, 35% to 50% being singletons. Sequencing used blood. All receptors come from a woman aged 55-69 years in good health.

This clonotype was picked up a small number of times. J is TRBJ1-2 and V is TRBV10-3; 7 nucleotides align to TRBD1. The CDR3 runs to 13 residues. CDR1 is ENHRY, CDR2 SYGVKD, per germline. V lost 7 bases, J lost 5 bases, and 7 bases stayed unmatched. CDR3 in DNA: TGTGCCATCACCCGAGACAGGGAGTATGGCTACACCTTC. It translates to CAITRDREYGYTF.

To note about this clonotype: A much larger clonotype is one base distant, so this may be a read error. This chain joins TRBV20-1 and TRBJ2-7; D ambiguous. The J call is in doubt because the DNA end fits TRBJ2-5 better. The CDR3 spans 12 residues. CDR1 is DFQATT, CDR2 SNEGSKA, per germline (reference sequence). The CDR3 sequence is CSASCLEGTQYF. The DNA for the CDR3 is TGCAGTGCTAGTTGTCTAGAAGGGACCCAGTACTTC.

This clonotype was detected only a few times. The chain employs TRBV5-1 and TRBJ2-1, with 9 bases identical to TRBD2. The V gene's germline CDR1 is SGHRS and CDR2 YFSETQ. Unmatched junction bases numbered 4, after V lost 4 bases and J lost 2 bases. The CDR3 totals 15 residues. CDR3 DNA sequence: TGCGCCAGCAGCAACAGCGGGGGGACCTACAATGAGCAGTTCTTC. Amino acid sequence: CASSNSGGTYNEQFF. Full variable domain (outside the CDR3, taken from reference TRBV5-1 and TRBJ2-1): KAGVTQTPRYLIKTRGQQVTLSCSPISGHRSVSWYQQTPGQGLQFLFEYFSETQRNKGNFPGRFSGRQFSNSRSEMNVSTLELGDSALYLCASSNSGGTYNEQFFGPGTRLTVL.

V usage is TRBV10-3 and J usage is TRBJ2-6; D ambiguous. Germline V CDR1 and CDR2: ENHRY, SYGVKD. Between the trimmed V and J ends, which lost 3 bases and 1 base, there was a span of 16 bases. The CDR3 runs to 18 residues. Written as DNA, the CDR3 is TGTGCCATCAGTGATGGACCACAACGGAGATCTGGGGCCAACGTCCTGACTTTC. It yields the protein CAISDGPQRRSGANVLTF.

This clonotype was recorded a few times. The J gene is TRBJ2-7, the V gene TRBV5-1; the D call may be TRBD1 or TRBD2 (5 bases each). Germline loops: CDR1 SGHRS, CDR2 YFSETQ. This CDR3 has 15 amino acids. The ends were cut back, 1 base at V and 3 bases at J, with 14 bases in the middle. CDR3 sequence (DNA): TGCGCCAGCAGCTTGCGCTGGGGGAAGGGCTACGAGCAGTACTTC. It yields the protein CASSLRWGKGYEQYF. Filled out from reference TRBV5-1 and TRBJ2-7, the complete variable domain reads KAGVTQTPRYLIKTRGQQVTLSCSPISGHRSVSWYQQTPGQGLQFLFEYFSETQRNKGNFPGRFSGRQFSNSRSEMNVSTLELGDSALYLCASSLRWGKGYEQYFGPGTRLTVT.

As concerns this clonotype: A read error may account for a junction end that differs from germline. The rearrangement uses TRBV11-2 and TRBJ2-3, with 11 bases that match TRBD2. Germline CDR1 reads SGHAT; CDR2 reads FQNNGV. The CDR3 sequence is 19 residues long. For the CDR3, the DNA is TGTGACAGCAGTTCAACGGGACTAGCGGCACAATCCAGCACAGATACGCAGTATTTT. Its translation is CDSSSTGLAAQSSTDTQYF. The variable domain in full, completed from reference TRBV11-2 and TRBJ2-3, reads EAGVAQSPRYKIIEKRQSVAFWCNPISGHATLYWYQQILGQGPKLLIQFQNNGVVDDSQLPKDRFSAERLKGVDSTLKIQPAKLEDSAVYLCDSSSTGLAAQSSTDTQYFGPGTRLTVL.

The J gene is TRBJ2-5, the V gene TRBV20-1; 8 bases match TRBD1. Germline V CDR1 and CDR2: DFQATT, SNEGSKA (reference sequence). After removal of 0 bases from V and 1 base from J, the junction contained 4 bases not matched to a gene. The length of the CDR3 is 15 residues. CDR3 amino acids: CSARDRGQAQETQYF. The CDR3 region has the DNA TGCAGTGCTAGAGATCGGGGACAGGCCCAAGAGACCCAGTACTTC.

This rearrangement joins TRBV11-2 to TRBJ2-4, with 8 positions matching TRBD2. The closer fit of TRBJ2-7 to the DNA end suggests the J call may be wrong. This CDR3 has 16 residues. Germline-derived CDR1 and CDR2 are SGHAT and FQNNGV. The CDR3 here is CASSLNPTSEGYEQYF. The CDR3 DNA reads as TGTGCCAGCAGCCTGAACCCGACTAGCGAGGGATACGAGCAGTACTTC.

In this sample, this clonotype turned up a few times. The rearrangement uses TRBV24-1 and TRBJ2-3, with 8 nucleotides matching TRBD2. The V gene end was trimmed by 3 bases and the J gene end by 3 bases; junction bases not matched to a gene: 4. Germline V lookup: CDR1 KGHDR, CDR2 SFDVKD. This CDR3 has 15 amino acids. CDR3 residues: CATSDGSGRTDTQYF. DNA of the CDR3: TGTGCCACCAGTGATGGGAGCGGGAGAACAGATACGCAGTATTTT.

The V call is TRBV5-1, the J call TRBJ1-2; D is ambiguous. The CDR3 length is 13 residues. Trimming pared 0 bases from V and 4 bases from J, leaving 7 bases between. CDR1 is SGHRS, CDR2 YFSETQ, per germline. The CDR3 DNA follows: TGCGCCAGCAGCTTGGCAGTTAGCTATGGCTACACCTTC. This translates into CASSLAVSYGYTF.

This clonotype was detected a few times. The chain is built from TRBV11-2 and TRBJ2-3; D is unresolved. V lost 0 bases, J lost 5 bases, and 9 bases lay in between. Germline CDR1 SGHAT, CDR2 FQNNGV. The CDR3 sequence is 14 residues long. The CDR3 sequence: CASSLDPMGDTQYF. The CDR3, as DNA: TGTGCCAGCAGCTTAGATCCTATGGGAGATACGCAGTATTTT.

The chain joins TRBV7-2 to TRBJ2-2; 8 nucleotides align to TRBD2. Germline V gives CDR1 SGHTA, CDR2 FQGNSA. CDR3 length: 14 residues. V lost 2 bases, J lost 6 bases, and 2 bases stayed unmatched. The CDR3 nucleotides read TGTGCCAGCAGCTTAACCGGGAGGGCCGGGGAGCTGTTTTTT. Translation: CASSLTGRAGELFF.

The rearrangement joins TRBV29-1 to TRBJ2-5; 10 nucleotides line up with TRBD1. The V gene's germline CDR1 is SQVTM and CDR2 ANQGSEA. The CDR3 spans 13 residues. Trimming cost V 5 bases and J 4 bases; bases outside gene matches: 4. CDR3 bases: TGCAGCGTTACGACAGGGGGCCGAGAGACCCAGTACTTC. Its translation: CSVTTGGRETQYF.

J is TRBJ2-7 and V is TRBV29-1; D is uncertain. The CDR3 spans 14 residues. Per the germline V gene, CDR1 is SQVTM and CDR2 is ANQGSEA. V shed 4 bases and J shed 3 bases, with 16 bases lying between them. For the CDR3, the DNA is TGCAGCGTTGTCTCGGGTTTAGCAGGCTACGAGCAGTACTTC. It is translated as CSVVSGLAGYEQYF.

This clonotype was observed once. The genes are TRBV6-5 and TRBJ1-2; no definite D call. V lost 6 bases and J 4 bases, leaving 9 bases between the germline ends. The CDR3 is 12 residues long. Per the germline V gene, CDR1 is MNHEY and CDR2 is SVGAGI. The chain's CDR3 is CASSLDFYGYTF. The DNA for the CDR3 is TGTGCCAGCAGCCTCGACTTCTATGGCTACACCTTC.

The chain recombines TRBV9 with TRBJ2-7, with no clear D. This CDR3 spans 16 amino acids. V was trimmed by 3 bases and J by 0 bases, leaving 16 bases between them. Germline V gene lookup returns CDR1 SGDLS and CDR2 YYNGEE. The CDR3 is CASSGSSDSPSYEQYF. The DNA of the CDR3 is TGTGCCAGCAGCGGTTCGAGCGATTCCCCCTCCTACGAGCAGTACTTC.

Of note for this clonotype: This sequence may be a read error, since a much larger clone differs from it by one base. The chain links TRBV29-1 to TRBJ2-5, with D perhaps TRBD1 (6 bases). CDR1 is SQVTM, CDR2 ANQGSEA, per germline. V was cut by 7 bases and J by 7 bases, with 16 bases left in between. The CDR3 length is 12 residues. The DNA of the CDR3 is TGCAGCGCCCGGGACACCCCAGCGACCCAGTACTTC. Translating it yields CSARDTPATQYF.

V gene TRBV2 combines with J gene TRBJ2-1; 11 bases map to TRBD2. The germline V gene has CDR1 SNHLY and CDR2 FYNNEI. The CDR3 covers 17 residues. Trimming cost V 4 bases and J 8 bases; bases outside gene matches: 13. The CDR3: CASSGARSGRAFHEQFF. For the CDR3, the DNA is TGTGCCAGCAGTGGTGCGCGTAGCGGGAGGGCCTTCCATGAGCAGTTCTTC.

To note about this clonotype: Given a much more abundant clone one base away, this may be a read error. V gene TRBV25-1 combines with J gene TRBJ1-4; 8 bases align to TRBD1. This CDR3 has 15 residues. J was trimmed by 6 bases and V by 4 bases; bases with no gene match: 7. Germline V lookup: CDR1 MGHDK, CDR2 SYGVNS. The CDR3 DNA reads as TGTGCCAGCAGTGTACAGGGGGTTGTGGATGAAAAACTGTTTTTT. The encoded protein is CASSVQGVVDEKLFF.

This chain connects TRBV7-9 to TRBJ1-4; D is unclear. The germline V gene encodes CDR1 SEHNR and CDR2 FQNEAQ (reference sequence). The CDR3 runs 14 residues. Trimming removed 3 bases from V and 6 bases from J, with 11 bases in between. The CDR3 loop reads CASSLGDGDEKLFF. In DNA form, the CDR3 reads TGTGCCAGCAGCTTGGGCGACGGGGATGAAAAACTGTTTTTT.

This rearrangement joins TRBV18 to TRBJ1-2, with D tentatively TRBD1 (6 bases). V gave up 6 bases and J gave up 4 bases, with 18 bases separating them. CDR1 is KGHSH and CDR2 is LQKENI in the germline V gene. The CDR3 contains 15 residues. Written as DNA, the CDR3 is TGTGCCAGCTCTACCAGTGGGGACAAACTCTATGGCTACACCTTC. Encoded protein: CASSTSGDKLYGYTF.

This clonotype has just a few counts. The chain joins TRBV29-1 to TRBJ1-4; possible D gene TRBD1, 6 bases. The V gene's germline CDR1 is SQVTM and CDR2 ANQGSEA. Trimming stripped 0 bases from V and 13 bases from J, with 15 bases between. The CDR3 extends over 13 amino acids. CDR3 residues: CSVEDAGARRLFF. Here the CDR3 DNA reads TGCAGCGTTGAAGATGCGGGGGCGCGGAGACTGTTTTTT.